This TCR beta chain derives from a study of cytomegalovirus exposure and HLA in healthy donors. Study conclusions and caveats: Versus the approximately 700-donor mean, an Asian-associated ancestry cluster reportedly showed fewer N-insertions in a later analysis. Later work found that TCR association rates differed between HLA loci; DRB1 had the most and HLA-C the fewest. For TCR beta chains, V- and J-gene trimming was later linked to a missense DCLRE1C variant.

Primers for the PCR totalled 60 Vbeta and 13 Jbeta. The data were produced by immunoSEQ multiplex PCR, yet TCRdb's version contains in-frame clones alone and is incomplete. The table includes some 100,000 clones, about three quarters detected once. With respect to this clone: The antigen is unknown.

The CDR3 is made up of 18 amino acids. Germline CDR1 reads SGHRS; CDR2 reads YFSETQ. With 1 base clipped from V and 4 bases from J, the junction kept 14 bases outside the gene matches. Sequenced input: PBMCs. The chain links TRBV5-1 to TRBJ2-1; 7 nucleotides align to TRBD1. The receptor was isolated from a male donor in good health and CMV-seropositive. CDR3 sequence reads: CASSLPEPPGQIYNEQFF. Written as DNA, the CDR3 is TGCGCCAGCAGCTTGCCGGAGCCCCCGGGACAGATATACAATGAGCAGTTCTTC.